Shown below are 9 T cell receptor beta chains from a single sample sequenced in a study of blood T cells in healthy people across ages. Next came a second PCR, run for about 7 to 12 cycles, which used a sample-barcoded 5' primer along with a J-beta primer mix. TCRdb ran MiXCR on the 5' RACE reads and lists one entry per CDR3 protein. The table lists hundreds of thousands of distinct CDR3 sequences, 22% of them singletons. Sequenced sample: blood. The receptor source for this set is a man aged 70-80 years in good health.

This clonotype appeared a few times. This sequence joins TRBV7-2 and TRBJ2-1; 9 bases fit TRBD1. V lost 2 bases, J lost 4 bases, and 6 bases stayed unmatched. The CDR3 length is 16 residues. Germline CDR1 reads SGHTA; CDR2 reads FQGNSA. The CDR3 protein is CASSLSPTGGYNEQFF. The CDR3 region has the DNA TGTGCCAGCAGCTTATCCCCGACAGGGGGGTACAATGAGCAGTTCTTC. Full variable domain (outside the CDR3, taken from reference TRBV7-2 and TRBJ2-1): GAGVSQSPSNKVTEKGKDVELRCDPISGHTALYWYRQSLGQGLEFLIYFQGNSAPDKSGLPSDRFSAERTGGSVSTLTIQRTQQEDSAVYLCASSLSPTGGYNEQFFGPGTRLTVL.

A few counts support this clonotype. J is TRBJ1-1 and V is TRBV12-3 or TRBV12-4; D may be TRBD1 (6 bases). Trimming removed 6 bases at V and 3 bases at J, with 14 bases between. CDR3 length: 14 amino acids. As DNA, the CDR3 is TGTGCCAGCAGAGTAGGGGGGCTGCACACTGAAGCTTTCTTT. It specifies CASRVGGLHTEAFF.

This clonotype was seen many times. The V and J genes are TRBV12-3 or TRBV12-4 and TRBJ1-1, with D hard to call. This CDR3 has 13 amino acids. The ends were cut back, 3 bases at V and 1 base at J, with 6 bases in the middle. The CDR3 protein is CASSFSENTEAFF. The DNA for the CDR3 is TGTGCCAGCAGTTTTTCCGAGAACACTGAAGCTTTCTTT.

The V and J genes are TRBV24-1 and TRBJ1-2; no reliable D call. Trimming took off 8 bases at V and 3 bases at J, with 9 bases between the two ends. The CDR3 is 12 residues long. In germline, CDR1 is KGHDR, CDR2 SFDVKD. CDR3 bases: TGTGCCACCAAACTCCGTGACTATGGCTACACCTTC. Its protein is CATKLRDYGYTF.

This clonotype was seen ten or more times. V and J are TRBV7-9 and TRBJ2-1; D perhaps matches TRBD2 (7 bases). CDR3 size: 13 residues. The germline V gene encodes CDR1 SEHNR and CDR2 FQNEAQ (reference sequence). Trimming pared 11 bases from V and 4 bases from J, leaving 15 bases between. DNA of the CDR3: TGTGCCGGACGACGGGGGGCTTACAATGAGCAGTTCTTC. It codes for CAGRRGAYNEQFF. Filled out from reference TRBV7-9 and TRBJ2-1, the complete variable domain reads DTGVSQNPRHKITKRGQNVTFRCDPISEHNRLYWYRQTLGQGPEFLTYFQNEAQLEKSRLLSDRFSAERPKGSFSTLEIQRTEQGDSAMYLCAGRRGAYNEQFFGPGTRLTVL.

This clonotype was seen more than once but under ten times. The chain uses TRBV5-5 and TRBJ2-7; the D is unclear. The DNA end is a closer match to TRBJ2-5, so the J assignment may be wrong. The V gene's germline CDR1 is SGHKS and CDR2 YYEKEE (reference sequence). CDR3 length: 12 residues. CDR3 loop: CASSLPRETQYF. CDR3 coding DNA: TGTGCCAGCAGCTTGCCCCGGGAGACCCAGTACTTC.

Points on this clonotype: At one end, the junction sequence differs from germline, possibly due to a read error. V is TRBV20-1 and J is TRBJ1-5, with a possible D match to TRBD1 (5 bases). This CDR3 has 12 residues. Germline V lookup: CDR1 DFQATT, CDR2 SNEGSKA (reference sequence). The CDR3 region is CSTRVGAQPQHF. The CDR3 DNA follows: TGCAGTACTAGAGTAGGGGCTCAGCCCCAGCATTTT.

The chain combines TRBV6-4 with TRBJ2-6; D not resolved. CDR3 length equals 18 residues. Germline lookup yields CDR1 MRHNA and CDR2 SNTAGT. The V and J ends lost 0 bases and 1 base respectively, with 13 bases between them. CDR3 DNA: TGTGCCAGCAGTGACTCGGGGTTTTTCGGGTCTGGGGCCAACGTCCTGACTTTC. The encoded protein is CASSDSGFFGSGANVLTF.

This rearrangement joins TRBV28 to TRBJ1-1, with 9 bases lining up with TRBD1. The ends lost 6 bases at V and 4 bases at J; junction bases unmatched: 6. The CDR3 totals 14 residues. Germline V CDR1 and CDR2: MDHEN, SYDVKM. CDR3 bases: TGTGCCAGCAGCCCCGGGACAGGGCGCACTGAAGCTTTCTTT. Residues: CASSPGTGRTEAFF. Using reference TRBV28 and TRBJ1-1 for the parts outside the CDR3, the full variable domain is DVKVTQSSRYLVKRTGEKVFLECVQDMDHENMFWYRQDPGLGLRLIYFSYDVKMKEKGDIPEGYSVSREKKERFSLILESASTNQTSMYLCASSPGTGRTEAFFGQGTRLTVV.